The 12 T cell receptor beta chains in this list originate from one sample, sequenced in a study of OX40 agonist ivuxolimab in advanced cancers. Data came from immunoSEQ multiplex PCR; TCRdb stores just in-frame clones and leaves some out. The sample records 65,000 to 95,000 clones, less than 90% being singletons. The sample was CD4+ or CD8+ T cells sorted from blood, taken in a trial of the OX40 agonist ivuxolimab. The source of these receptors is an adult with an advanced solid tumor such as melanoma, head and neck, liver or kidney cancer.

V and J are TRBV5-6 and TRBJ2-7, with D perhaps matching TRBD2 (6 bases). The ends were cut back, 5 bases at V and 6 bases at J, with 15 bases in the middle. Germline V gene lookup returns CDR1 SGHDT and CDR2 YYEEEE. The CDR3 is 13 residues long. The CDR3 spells CASRAAGTLEQYF. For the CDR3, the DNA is TGTGCCAGCAGAGCAGCGGGTACCCTCGAGCAGTACTTC.

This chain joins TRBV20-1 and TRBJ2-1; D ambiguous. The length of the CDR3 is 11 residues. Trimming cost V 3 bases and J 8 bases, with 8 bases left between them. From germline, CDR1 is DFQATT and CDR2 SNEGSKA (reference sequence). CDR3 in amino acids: CSASPTHEQFF. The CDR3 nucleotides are TGCAGTGCTAGTCCTACCCATGAGCAGTTCTTC.

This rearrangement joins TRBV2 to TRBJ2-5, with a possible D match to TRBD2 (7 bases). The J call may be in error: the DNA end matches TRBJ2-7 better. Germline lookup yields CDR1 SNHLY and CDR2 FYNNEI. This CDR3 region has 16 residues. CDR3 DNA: TGTGCCAGCAGTGAAGCTGGGGGCGGGGGAAACTACGAGCAGTACTTC. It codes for CASSEAGGGGNYEQYF.

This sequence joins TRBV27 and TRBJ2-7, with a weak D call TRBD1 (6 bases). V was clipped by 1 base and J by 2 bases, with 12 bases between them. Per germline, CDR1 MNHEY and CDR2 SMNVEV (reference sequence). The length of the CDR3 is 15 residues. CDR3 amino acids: CASSLYPTGTYEQYF. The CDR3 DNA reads TGTGCCAGCAGTTTATACCCGACAGGCACCTACGAGCAGTACTTC.

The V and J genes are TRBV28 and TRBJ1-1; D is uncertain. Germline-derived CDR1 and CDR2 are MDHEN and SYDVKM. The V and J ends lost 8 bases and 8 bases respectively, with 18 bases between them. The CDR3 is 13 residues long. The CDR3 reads CASVTVIGSEAFF. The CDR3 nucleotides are TGTGCCAGCGTAACGGTCATCGGGTCCGAAGCTTTCTTT.

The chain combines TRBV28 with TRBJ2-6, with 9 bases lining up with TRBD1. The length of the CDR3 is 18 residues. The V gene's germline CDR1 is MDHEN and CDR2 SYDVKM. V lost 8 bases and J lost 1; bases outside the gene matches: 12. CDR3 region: CASGETGTGYSGANVLTF. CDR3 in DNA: TGTGCCAGCGGAGAGACCGGGACAGGGTATTCTGGGGCCAACGTCCTGACTTTC.

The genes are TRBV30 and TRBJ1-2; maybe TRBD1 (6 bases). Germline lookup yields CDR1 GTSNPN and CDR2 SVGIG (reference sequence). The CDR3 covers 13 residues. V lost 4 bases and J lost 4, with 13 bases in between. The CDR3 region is CAWNRALGYGYTF. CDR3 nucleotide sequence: TGTGCCTGGAACAGGGCGCTCGGCTATGGCTACACCTTC.

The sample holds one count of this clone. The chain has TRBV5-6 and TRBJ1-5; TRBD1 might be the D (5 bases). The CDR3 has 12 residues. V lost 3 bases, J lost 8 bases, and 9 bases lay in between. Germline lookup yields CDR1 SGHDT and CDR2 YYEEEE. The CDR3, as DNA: TGTGCCAGCAGCTGGGGGTCTGAGCCCCAGCATTTT. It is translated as CASSWGSEPQHF.

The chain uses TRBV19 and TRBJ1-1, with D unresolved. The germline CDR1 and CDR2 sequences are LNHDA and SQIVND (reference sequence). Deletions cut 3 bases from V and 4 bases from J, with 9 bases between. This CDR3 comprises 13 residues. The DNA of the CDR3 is TGTGCCAGTAGTATGCTGTTAGCCACTGAAGCTTTCTTT. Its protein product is CASSMLLATEAFF.

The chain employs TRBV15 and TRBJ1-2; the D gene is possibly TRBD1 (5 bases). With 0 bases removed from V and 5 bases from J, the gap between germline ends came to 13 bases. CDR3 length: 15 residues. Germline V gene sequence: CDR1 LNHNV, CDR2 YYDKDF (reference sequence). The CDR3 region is CATSRDRDGGYGYTF. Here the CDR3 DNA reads TGTGCCACCAGCAGAGATCGGGACGGGGGGTATGGCTACACCTTC.

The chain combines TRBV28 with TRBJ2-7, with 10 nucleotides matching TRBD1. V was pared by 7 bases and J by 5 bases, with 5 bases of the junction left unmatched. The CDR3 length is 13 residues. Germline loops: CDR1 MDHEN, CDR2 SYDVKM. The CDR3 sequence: CASTDRGRDEQYF. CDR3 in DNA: TGTGCCAGCACCGACAGGGGGCGGGACGAGCAGTACTTC.

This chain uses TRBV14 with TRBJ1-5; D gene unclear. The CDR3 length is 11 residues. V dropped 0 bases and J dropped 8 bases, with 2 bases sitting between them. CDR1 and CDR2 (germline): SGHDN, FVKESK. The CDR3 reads CASSQEKPQHF. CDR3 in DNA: TGTGCCAGCAGCCAAGAAAAGCCCCAGCATTTT.